This TCR beta chain was sequenced during a study of blood T cell repertoires in COVID-19. About the study: Acute and convalescent COVID-19 samples came from the United States, Italy and Spain. From T cells, B-cell-depleted T cells, or PBMCs came the material, which was cDNA or gDNA.

As processed by the authors: Researchers report that nucleated cell counts were estimated from reference gene primer amplification. Sequenced by immunoSEQ multiplex PCR; TCRdb stores in-frame clones only, minus some. V and J calls and clone size follow that table, whereas D and trimming were derived from the DNA. The sample includes some 130,000 clones, approximately 86% of them seen just once. The CDR3 length is 14 residues. Germline V gene data show CDR1 as LGHDT and CDR2 as YNNKEL (reference sequence). The V end was cut by 1 base, the J end by 9 bases, with 13 bases between. A Seattle source enrolled patients during active infection and followed them longitudinally.

The chain employs TRBV3-1 (or the pseudogene TRBV3-2) and TRBJ2-1; D is unclear. Input material: peripheral blood. The TCR was taken from a woman aged 70-85 years with COVID-19, enrolled during active disease. The chain's CDR3 is CASSQAVGLPEQFF. Here the CDR3 DNA reads TGTGCCAGCAGCCAAGCCGTTGGGCTTCCTGAGCAGTTCTTC.